This T cell receptor (beta chain) was retrieved from a study of vaccination effects on CD4 cells after COVID-19. Isolation of CD4+ T cells took place after approximately 10 days of culture. The cohort was immunized with two doses of either the BNT162b2 or mRNA-1273 vaccine. For this clone: Its specificity is not known.

The repertoire was sequenced with immunoSEQ multiplex PCR; TCRdb's copy has only in-frame clones and lacks some. The data show tens of thousands of clones, around two thirds seen once. The sample here was CD4+ T cells from PBMCs cultured without peptide, taken after COVID-19 vaccination. The origin of this receptor is a human donor who received a COVID-19 vaccine.

CDR3 protein: CASSLARDEQFF. DNA for the CDR3: TGTGCCAGCAGCTTAGCGAGGGATGAGCAGTTCTTC. The V gene is TRBV7-2, the J gene TRBJ2-1, with D perhaps matching TRBD2 (5 bases). The CDR3 consists of 12 residues. The V gene's germline CDR1 is SGHTA and CDR2 FQGNSA. V lost 0 bases and J lost 8, with 5 bases in between.